The clone carrying this T cell receptor (beta chain) was seen just once. The target antigen is unknown. The data belong to a study of vaccination effects on CD4 cells after COVID-19. Background on the study: Vaccination of participants consisted of two doses of either the BNT162b2 or mRNA-1273 vaccine.

Antigen-specific CD4+ T cells were expanded (with viral peptide pools) by the ViraFEST assay ahead of sequencing. Cultured cells yielded isolated CD4+ T cells after approximately nine days. Neither prior SARS-CoV-2 infection nor positive nucleocapsid antibodies were present in the vaccine recipients. Researchers reported culturing approximately 2.2 million PBMC in each well, adding 8 to 10 IU/ml IL-2 and around 9.1 ug/ml peptides. On days 3 and 7, fresh IL-2 medium replaced half the medium. Germline assignment: CDR1 SQVTM and CDR2 ANQGSEA. Trimming removed 4 bases at V and 5 bases at J, with 17 bases between. The CDR3 has 14 amino acids. Study observations and caveats: Convalescent patients were few in the study, and early post-infection timepoints were absent.

The repertoire was sequenced with immunoSEQ multiplex PCR; TCRdb's copy has only in-frame clones and lacks some. There are about 38,000 clones in the sample; roughly two thirds occur only once, and approximately 22% lies in the top ten. Material: CD4+ T cells from PBMCs cultured with SARS-CoV-2 spike peptides, obtained before COVID-19 vaccination. The chain links TRBV29-1 to TRBJ2-5, with no clear D. This sequence originates from a human donor who received a COVID-19 vaccine. The CDR3 reads CSVVGRLVRETQYF. The CDR3 coding sequence is TGCAGCGTTGTTGGACGCTTGGTTCGGGAGACCCAGTACTTC.